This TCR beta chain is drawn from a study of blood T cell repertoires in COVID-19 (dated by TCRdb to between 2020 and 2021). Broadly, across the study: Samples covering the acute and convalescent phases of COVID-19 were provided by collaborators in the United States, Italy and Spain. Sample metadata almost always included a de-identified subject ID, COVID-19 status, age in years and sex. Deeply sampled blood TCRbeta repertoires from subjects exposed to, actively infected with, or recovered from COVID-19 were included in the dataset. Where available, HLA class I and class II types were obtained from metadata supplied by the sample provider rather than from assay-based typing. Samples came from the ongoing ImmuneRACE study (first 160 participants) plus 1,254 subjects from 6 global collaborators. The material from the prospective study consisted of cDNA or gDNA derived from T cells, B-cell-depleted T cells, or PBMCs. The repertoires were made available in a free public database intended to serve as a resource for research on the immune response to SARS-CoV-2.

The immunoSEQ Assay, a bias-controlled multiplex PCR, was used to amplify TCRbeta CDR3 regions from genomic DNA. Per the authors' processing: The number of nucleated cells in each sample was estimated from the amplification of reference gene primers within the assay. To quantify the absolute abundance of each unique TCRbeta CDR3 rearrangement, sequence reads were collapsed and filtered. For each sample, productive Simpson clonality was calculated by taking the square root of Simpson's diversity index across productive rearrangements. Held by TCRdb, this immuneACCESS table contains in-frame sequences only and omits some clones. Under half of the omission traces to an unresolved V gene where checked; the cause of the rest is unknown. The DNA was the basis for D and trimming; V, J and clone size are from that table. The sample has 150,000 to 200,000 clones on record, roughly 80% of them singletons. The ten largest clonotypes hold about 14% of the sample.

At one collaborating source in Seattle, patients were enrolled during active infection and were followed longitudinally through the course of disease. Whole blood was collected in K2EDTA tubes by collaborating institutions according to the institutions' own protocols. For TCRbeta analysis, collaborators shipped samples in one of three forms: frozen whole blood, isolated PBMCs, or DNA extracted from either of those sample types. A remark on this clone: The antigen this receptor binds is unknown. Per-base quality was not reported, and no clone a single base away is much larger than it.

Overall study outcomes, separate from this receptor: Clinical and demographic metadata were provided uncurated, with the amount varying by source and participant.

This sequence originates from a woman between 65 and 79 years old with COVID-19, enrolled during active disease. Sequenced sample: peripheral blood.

Here the CDR3 is given as CASSFRQGLGEKLFF. The DNA is TGCGCCAGCAGCTTTCGACAGGGGCTGGGGGAAAAACTGTTTTTT. The V and J genes are TRBV5-1 and TRBJ1-4, and TRBD1 matches 8 of the central bases. From a lookup of the germline V gene, CDR1 and CDR2 are SGHRS and YFSETQ. Germline trimming: 2 bases from V, 8 bases from J; junction bases outside gene matches: 8. Measured from the cysteine to the phenylalanine, the CDR3 is 15 residues long. Only CDR3 DNA remains: 45 bases, in frame from the first base.